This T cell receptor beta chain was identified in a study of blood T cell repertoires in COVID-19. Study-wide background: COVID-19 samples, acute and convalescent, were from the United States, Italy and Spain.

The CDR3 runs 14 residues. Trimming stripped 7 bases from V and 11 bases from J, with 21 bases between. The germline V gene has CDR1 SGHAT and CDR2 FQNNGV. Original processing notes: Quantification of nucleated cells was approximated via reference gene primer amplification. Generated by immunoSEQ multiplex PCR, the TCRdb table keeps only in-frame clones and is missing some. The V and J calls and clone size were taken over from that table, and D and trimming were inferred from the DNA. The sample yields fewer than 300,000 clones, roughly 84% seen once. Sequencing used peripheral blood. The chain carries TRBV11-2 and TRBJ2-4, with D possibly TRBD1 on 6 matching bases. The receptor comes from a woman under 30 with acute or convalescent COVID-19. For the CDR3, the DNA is TGTGCCAGCACCACGGATGAGGGGGTGTTGTTTCAGTACTTC. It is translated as CASTTDEGVLFQYF. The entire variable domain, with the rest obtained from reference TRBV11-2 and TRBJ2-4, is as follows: EAGVAQSPRYKIIEKRQSVAFWCNPISGHATLYWYQQILGQGPKLLIQFQNNGVVDDSQLPKDRFSAERLKGVDSTLKIQPAKLEDSAVYLCASTTDEGVLFQYFGAGTRLSVL.